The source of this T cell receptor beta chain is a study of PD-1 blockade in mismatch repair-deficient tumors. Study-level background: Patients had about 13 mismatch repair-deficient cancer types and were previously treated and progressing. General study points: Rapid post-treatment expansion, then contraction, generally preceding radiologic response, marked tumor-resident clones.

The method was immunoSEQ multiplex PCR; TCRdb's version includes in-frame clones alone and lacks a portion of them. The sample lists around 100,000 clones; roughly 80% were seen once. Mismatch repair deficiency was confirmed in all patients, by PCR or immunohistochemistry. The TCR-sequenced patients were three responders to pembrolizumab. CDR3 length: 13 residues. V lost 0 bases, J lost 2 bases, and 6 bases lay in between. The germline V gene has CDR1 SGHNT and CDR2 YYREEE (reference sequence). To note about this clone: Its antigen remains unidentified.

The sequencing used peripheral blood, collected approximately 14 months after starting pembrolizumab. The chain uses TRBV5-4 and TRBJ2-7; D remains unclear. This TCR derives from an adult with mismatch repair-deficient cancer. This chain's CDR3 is CASSLGGTYEQYF. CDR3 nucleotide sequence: TGTGCCAGCAGCTTGGGTGGCACCTACGAGCAGTACTTC. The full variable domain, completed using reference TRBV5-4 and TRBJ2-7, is ETGVTQSPTHLIKTRGQQVTLRCSSQSGHNTVSWYQQALGQGPQFIFQYYREEENGRGNFPPRFSGLQFPNYSSELNVNALELDDSALYLCASSLGGTYEQYFGPGTRLTVT.